This T cell receptor beta chain emerged from a study of T cell responses to AZD1222 COVID-19 vaccine. General observations from the study: Spike-specific TCR repertoires showed rising breadth and depth after two AZD1222 doses. Spike-wide vaccine-associated CD4 TCRs dominated at 160-218 and 743-854. Donors skewed white British and female; clonal diversity was possibly underestimated. Baseline seropositivity characterized only a handful of AZD1222 recipients.

The CDR3 is 16 residues long. The germline gives CDR1 LGHNA, CDR2 YSLEER. V was shortened by 0 bases and J by 0 bases, with 11 bases between the two germline ends. The repertoire was sequenced with immunoSEQ multiplex PCR; TCRdb's copy has only in-frame clones and lacks some. This sample yields 150,000 or so clones, of which 91% are seen a single time; 1.1% to 1.5% belongs to the top ten. About this clone itself: Its antigen is unidentified.

The starting material was peripheral blood, obtained on day 0 of AZD1222 vaccination. The source of this sequence is an adult in good health. V usage is TRBV4-3 and J usage is TRBJ1-1; the D gene is possibly TRBD1 (5 bases). CDR3 sequence: CASSQDGAGMNTEAFF. CDR3 nucleotide sequence: TGCGCCAGCAGCCAAGATGGGGCAGGGATGAACACTGAAGCTTTCTTT.